This entry features one T cell receptor (beta chain) sequence. Antigen specificity is unknown. Researchers divided each subset's genomic DNA evenly across several immunoSEQ plates. Using immunoSEQ multiplex PCR, the repertoire was profiled, and TCRdb retains in-frame clones only, with some absent. The sample contains around 990,000 clones, approximately 80% of which appear only once. The data stem from a study of shared clonotypes between healthy human individuals. Study findings and constraints: With several donors compared, roughly 5% of naive CD4 clonotypes were shared.

Negatively enriched CD4+ T cells were divided by CD45RA into naive and memory. The CDR3 covers 13 residues. The germline V and J ends were trimmed by 2 bases and 8 bases, with 12 bases remaining between them. CDR1 and CDR2 (germline): SGHAT, FQNNGV. The receptor's source is a man aged 18-30 years in good health. Some clones in this sample may be carry-over from other donors' samples. The sequencing sample was made of memory CD4+ T cells from PBMCs. Subset defined: CD45RA-negative fraction. The rearrangement uses TRBV11-2 and TRBJ1-2, with TRBD1 as a possible D gene (6 bases). CDR3 nucleotides: TGTGCCAGCAGCTTATCGGGGGGCAGGGGCTACACCTTC. It codes for CASSLSGGRGYTF.